Listed below are T cell receptor beta chains from one sample, sequenced in a study of T cells after yellow fever vaccination. One entry per CDR3 protein, called by TCRdb with MiXCR from the 5' RACE reads. The data hold 30,000 or so distinct CDR3 sequences, with about 6.6% observed a single time. This specimen consisted of PBMCs, either bulk or a sorted T-cell subset (CD4+, CD8+, memory, or dextramer-sorted; not recorded which), obtained on the day of the first yellow fever vaccination. These receptors were taken from a man between 18 and 29 years old who received the YFV17D yellow fever vaccine. CDR3s include the opening cysteine and the closing phenylalanine or tryptophan. Each record gives: V gene, CDR3 protein.

v_gene: TRBV6-4
CDR3aa: CASSEGSLYNEQFF

v_gene: TRBV20-1
CDR3aa: CSASRVAGGPNEQFF

v_gene: TRBV7-9
CDR3aa: CASSSPRGVLSNQPQHF

v_gene: TRBV12-3/TRBV12-4
CDR3aa: CASSFFTDTQYF

v_gene: TRBV2
CDR3aa: CASQQGANANTIYF

v_gene: TRBV5-1
CDR3aa: CASSLARTNYGYTF

v_gene: TRBV11-2
CDR3aa: CASSLDQAGPGYF

v_gene: TRBV7-9
CDR3aa: CASSWRPGRSGGAPAIQYF

v_gene: TRBV5-1
CDR3aa: CASSSTEYGYTF

v_gene: TRBV3-1
CDR3aa: CASSRDGLAGRGNIQYF

v_gene: TRBV7-2
CDR3aa: CASSIGQFSGNTIYF

v_gene: TRBV5-1
CDR3aa: CASRSGYTPYEQYF

v_gene: TRBV7-2
CDR3aa: CASSQSRGGHGELFF

v_gene: TRBV20-1
CDR3aa: CSARAISGGHGYTF

v_gene: TRBV7-2
CDR3aa: CASSLARRQSYGYTF

v_gene: TRBV6-5
CDR3aa: CASSYRFVTFF

v_gene: TRBV7-2
CDR3aa: CASSLKSRNEQFF

v_gene: TRBV20-1
CDR3aa: CSATGGADEKLFF

v_gene: TRBV11-2
CDR3aa: CASTLSRTNTEAFF

v_gene: TRBV7-2
CDR3aa: CASSRRDTFEAFF

v_gene: TRBV12-3/TRBV12-4
CDR3aa: CASSFLGQGNSPLHF

v_gene: TRBV12-3/TRBV12-4
CDR3aa: CASSSGGSYYEQYF

v_gene: TRBV18
CDR3aa: CASSPRFSSSGFTDTQYF

v_gene: TRBV7-2
CDR3aa: CASSLNRGGSPLHF

v_gene: TRBV12-3/TRBV12-4
CDR3aa: CASSPRFGADTGELFF

v_gene: TRBV12-3/TRBV12-4
CDR3aa: CASSPRSWGNYGYTF

v_gene: TRBV6-1
CDR3aa: CASSDPWSGGANEQFF

v_gene: TRBV5-4
CDR3aa: CASSLQGAEETQYF

v_gene: TRBV5-1
CDR3aa: CASSGGQGGQPQHF

v_gene: TRBV11-2
CDR3aa: CATGPRWSETQYF

v_gene: TRBV6-5
CDR3aa: CASSYSFWGSNTEAFF

v_gene: TRBV11-2
CDR3aa: CASGSRGRFAGELFF

v_gene: TRBV7-3
CDR3aa: CASSLQGQRGVYEQFF

v_gene: TRBV20-1
CDR3aa: CSARDRGPNEQYF

v_gene: TRBV24-1
CDR3aa: CALRGGTEAFF

v_gene: TRBV5-4
CDR3aa: CASRAGGRGNEQFF

v_gene: TRBV7-2
CDR3aa: CASSLGDRGQGGTQYF

v_gene: TRBV3-1
CDR3aa: CASSRSPGGHDTHYF

v_gene: TRBV3-1
CDR3aa: CASSQGTDYNSPLHF

v_gene: TRBV7-2
CDR3aa: CASSSGTGQGSPLHF

v_gene: TRBV6-5
CDR3aa: CASSYQGGGTEAFF

v_gene: TRBV7-2
CDR3aa: CASSTGQGGLGYTF

v_gene: TRBV25-1
CDR3aa: CASSEFRGDYNEQFF

v_gene: TRBV18
CDR3aa: CASSPTQGTGDRSIETQYF

v_gene: TRBV6-2/TRBV6-3
CDR3aa: CASSYSSTDTQYF

v_gene: TRBV20-1
CDR3aa: CSARSVLSYEQYF

v_gene: TRBV7-8
CDR3aa: CASSVTGGLYNEQFF

v_gene: TRBV29-1
CDR3aa: CSVGGESIQPYEQYF

v_gene: TRBV5-1
CDR3aa: CASSIGQSEAFF

v_gene: TRBV5-1
CDR3aa: CASSWFAGDSPLHF

v_gene: TRBV5-5
CDR3aa: CASSMLGRTEAFF

v_gene: TRBV27
CDR3aa: CASKPGGAFGYTF

v_gene: TRBV4-2
CDR3aa: CASSQDLGGSYEQYF

v_gene: TRBV3-1
CDR3aa: CASSQEKKRGRQGTQYF

v_gene: TRBV5-5
CDR3aa: CASRVWGQYDGYTF